Below, one T cell receptor (beta chain) is given with its context. The source of the sample is a study of cytomegalovirus exposure and HLA in healthy donors. The PCR made use of 60 Vbeta and 13 Jbeta primers. Some clones are missing from TCRdb's copy, which holds only in-frame ones; the method was immunoSEQ multiplex PCR. The sample consists of about 190,000 clones, more than 60% of them appearing once. This receptor was taken from a woman aged 25 to 39 in good health and CMV-seropositive. The material sequenced was PBMCs.

CDR3 loop: CAWTEAGTGNSPLHF. For the CDR3, the DNA is TGTGCCTGGACCGAAGCCGGGACAGGGAATTCACCCCTCCACTTT. This rearrangement joins TRBV30 to TRBJ1-6; TRBD1 aligns across 9 bases. This CDR3 has 15 residues. The germline CDR1 and CDR2 sequences are GTSNPN and SVGIG (reference sequence). V shed 4 bases, J shed 7 bases, and the junction held 8 bases outside the gene matches.